This TCR beta chain stems from a study of cytomegalovirus exposure and HLA in healthy donors. In the study overall: There were 117 million unique TCR beta sequences, drawn from about 190 million T cells, in an earlier analysis. General observations from the study: Whilst most TCR sequences proved rare, a subset of public TCRs occurred across many donors. The authors listed 150 to 200 TCR beta chains as cytomegalovirus-associated. A reported reduction in N-insertions relative to the roughly 700-donor mean was seen in an Asian-associated ancestry cluster in a later analysis.

PCR involved 60 Vbeta and 13 Jbeta primers. Repertoires were generated with immunoSEQ multiplex PCR, while TCRdb's copy carries only in-frame clones and drops some. Among fewer than 250,000 clones, around 87% were seen once, and the ten largest hold roughly 1.3%. V gave up 0 bases and J gave up 7 bases; unmatched junction bases: 8. The length of the CDR3 is 16 residues. CDR1 is SGDLS, CDR2 YYNGEE, per germline. About this clone itself: Its target is not known.

Sequenced input: PBMCs. V gene TRBV9 combines with J gene TRBJ1-2, with TRBD1 identical over 11 bases. This sequence originates from a man aged 25-40 years in good health and CMV-seronegative. CDR3 sequence (DNA): TGTGCCAGCAGCGTAGGCTACCGGGACAGGGGGTTTGGCTACACCTTC. The encoded protein is CASSVGYRDRGFGYTF. Looking up the rest from reference TRBV9 and TRBJ1-2 gives the full variable domain: DSGVTQTPKHLITATGQRVTLRCSPRSGDLSVYWYQQSLDQGLQFLIQYYNGEERAKGNILERFSAQQFPDLHSELNLSSLELGDSALYFCASSVGYRDRGFGYTFGSGTRLTVV.